The rows below give T cell receptor beta chains drawn from one sample of a study of blood T cell repertoires in COVID-19. Repertoires were generated with immunoSEQ multiplex PCR, while TCRdb's copy carries only in-frame clones and drops some. The sample includes over 200,000 clones, less than 90% of them seen just once. Specimen: peripheral blood. Every receptor here comes from a woman older than 75 with active or convalescent COVID-19. CDR3s include the opening cysteine and the closing phenylalanine or tryptophan. A D gene is named only where the DNA matches it firmly. Size is stated for part of the rows, as once, few or many counts, or as a class when the clone is expanded.

length: 14; V: TRBV5-1; J: TRBJ2-3; D: NA; size: NA; CDR3: CASSSDRYTDTQYF; DNA: TGCGCCAGCAGCTCGGACAGATACACAGATACGCAGTATTTT
length: 15; V: TRBV14; J: TRBJ2-1; D: NA; size: NA; CDR3: CASSQNMGARGEQFF; DNA: TGTGCCAGCAGCCAAAATATGGGGGCTCGGGGTGAGCAGTTCTTC
length: 16; V: TRBV11-3; J: TRBJ2-5; D: NA; size: NA; CDR3: CASSPGLSRDQETQYF; DNA: TGTGCCAGCAGCCCCGGACTGTCTAGGGACCAAGAGACCCAGTACTTC
length: 20; V: TRBV4-1; J: TRBJ1-3; D: TRBD1; size: NA; CDR3: CASSQPTGTVGPVSGNTIYF; DNA: TGCGCCAGCAGCCAGCCCACCGGGACAGTGGGTCCTGTCTCTGGAAACACCATATATTTT
length: 16; V: TRBV18; J: TRBJ2-3; D: TRBD2; size: once; CDR3: CASSPWTSGVTDTQYF; DNA: TGTGCCAGCTCACCCTGGACTAGCGGGGTCACAGATACGCAGTATTTT
length: 16; V: TRBV6-6; J: TRBJ2-6; D: TRBD2; size: NA; CDR3: CASRVAGVDGANVLTF; DNA: TGTGCCAGCAGGGTAGCGGGAGTAGATGGGGCCAACGTCCTGACTTTC
length: 15; V: TRBV18; J: TRBJ1-3; D: TRBD1; size: NA; CDR3: CASSPDRRAGNTIYF; DNA: TGTGCCAGCTCACCGGACAGGAGGGCTGGAAACACCATATATTTT
length: 14; V: TRBV2; J: TRBJ2-1; D: TRBD2; size: NA; CDR3: CASTLGRTSSEQFF; DNA: TGTGCCAGCACCCTGGGGCGGACTAGCAGTGAGCAGTTCTTC
length: 12; V: TRBV28; J: TRBJ1-2; D: NA; size: NA; CDR3: CASSLAGYGYTF; DNA: TGTGCCAGCAGTTTAGCGGGGTATGGCTACACCTTC
length: 16; V: TRBV11-1; J: TRBJ2-1; D: NA; size: NA; CDR3: CASSLGGLRNRHEQFF; DNA: TGTGCCAGCAGCTTAGGGGGACTGAGGAATAGACATGAGCAGTTCTTC
length: 17; V: TRBV9; J: TRBJ2-3; D: NA; size: NA; CDR3: CASSVAWGSVGLYTQYF; DNA: TGTGCCAGCAGCGTAGCCTGGGGTAGCGTTGGGCTTTATACGCAGTATTTT
length: 17; V: TRBV7-2; J: TRBJ2-5; D: TRBD2; size: NA; CDR3: CASTVGVSSGRRETQYF; DNA: TGTGCCAGCACCGTGGGGGTGTCTAGCGGGCGCCGGGAGACCCAGTACTTC
length: 11; V: TRBV29-1; J: TRBJ1-2; D: NA; size: NA; CDR3: CSVVEYYGYTF; DNA: TGCAGCGTTGTGGAGTATTATGGCTACACCTTC
length: 13; V: TRBV6-1; J: TRBJ1-2; D: NA; size: NA; CDR3: CASSDTGWYSYTF; DNA: TGTGCCAGCAGTGATACAGGGTGGTATAGCTACACCTTC
length: 15; V: TRBV5-1; J: TRBJ2-2; D: TRBD1; size: NA; CDR3: CASSSGTGNTGELFF; DNA: TGCGCCAGCAGTTCCGGGACAGGGAACACCGGGGAGCTGTTTTTT
length: 16; V: TRBV7-2; J: TRBJ2-2; D: TRBD2; size: NA; CDR3: CASSLGQSGGTGELFF; DNA: TGTGCCAGCAGCTTAGGTCAAAGCGGGGGGACCGGGGAGCTGTTTTTT
length: 15; V: TRBV30; J: TRBJ1-3; D: NA; size: NA; CDR3: CAWSRAYSGGNTIYF; DNA: TGTGCCTGGAGCCGAGCGTACTCGGGGGGAAACACCATATATTTT
length: 14; V: TRBV6-1; J: TRBJ2-5; D: NA; size: NA; CDR3: CASSEDRTQETQYF; DNA: TGTGCCAGCAGTGAAGACAGGACCCAAGAGACCCAGTACTTC
length: 13; V: TRBV25-1; J: TRBJ2-7; D: TRBD1; size: NA; CDR3: CASMGTGGFEQYF; DNA: TGTGCCAGCATGGGGACAGGGGGTTTCGAGCAGTACTTC
length: 14; V: TRBV19; J: TRBJ1-5; D: NA; size: NA; CDR3: CASSRVGSNQPQHF; DNA: TGTGCCAGTAGTCGTGTCGGGAGCAATCAGCCCCAGCATTTT
length: 20; V: TRBV5-1; J: TRBJ2-2; D: TRBD1; size: once; CDR3: CASSLFQHLQGNLPTGELFF; DNA: TGCGCCAGCAGCTTGTTCCAACACCTACAGGGGAATCTCCCGACCGGGGAGCTGTTTTTT
length: 13; V: TRBV19; J: TRBJ2-7; D: TRBD2; size: few; CDR3: CASSADGGDEQYF; DNA: TGTGCCAGTAGTGCGGACGGGGGGGACGAGCAGTACTTC
length: 15; V: TRBV4-3; J: TRBJ2-5; D: NA; size: NA; CDR3: CASSQGLSEQETQYF; DNA: TGCGCCAGCAGCCAAGGCCTCAGCGAACAAGAGACCCAGTACTTC
length: 13; V: TRBV5-1; J: TRBJ2-7; D: TRBD2; size: few; CDR3: CASSFQRDYEQYF; DNA: TGCGCCAGCAGCTTCCAGCGGGACTACGAGCAGTACTTC
length: 14; V: TRBV7-9; J: TRBJ1-5; D: NA; size: NA; CDR3: CASSFGQRDQPQHF; DNA: TGTGCCAGCAGCTTTGGACAGAGGGATCAGCCCCAGCATTTT
length: 15; V: TRBV7-3; J: TRBJ1-6; D: NA; size: NA; CDR3: CASSLTAGATSPLHF; DNA: TGTGCCAGCAGCTTAACTGCGGGGGCGACATCACCCCTCCACTTT
length: 14; V: TRBV30; J: TRBJ1-6; D: NA; size: few; CDR3: CAWRGGTVNSPLHF; DNA: TGTGCCTGGAGGGGGGGGACGGTGAATTCACCCCTCCACTTT
length: 11; V: TRBV3-1/TRBV3-2; J: TRBJ2-7; D: NA; size: NA; CDR3: CASSIYYEQYF; DNA: TGTGCCAGCAGCATCTACTACGAGCAGTACTTC
length: 14; V: TRBV6-5; J: TRBJ2-5; D: NA; size: NA; CDR3: CASSYSNRVQTQYF; DNA: TGTGCCAGCAGTTACTCGAACAGGGTACAGACCCAGTACTTC
length: 14; V: TRBV18; J: TRBJ1-4; D: NA; size: NA; CDR3: CASSPQGFDEKLFF; DNA: TGTGCCAGCTCACCACAGGGGTTTGATGAAAAACTGTTTTTT
length: 15; V: TRBV25-1; J: TRBJ1-1; D: TRBD1; size: NA; CDR3: CASSDPGTGNTEAFF; DNA: TGTGCCAGCAGTGATCCGGGGACAGGAAACACTGAAGCTTTCTTT
length: 14; V: TRBV6-1; J: TRBJ2-5; D: NA; size: NA; CDR3: CASSEMGGWETQYF; DNA: TGTGCCAGCAGTGAGATGGGGGGTTGGGAGACCCAGTACTTC
length: 15; V: TRBV6-5; J: TRBJ2-1; D: TRBD2; size: NA; CDR3: CASSIGRAGYNEQFF; DNA: TGTGCCAGCAGTATCGGGAGGGCCGGCTACAATGAGCAGTTCTTC
length: 15; V: TRBV5-1; J: TRBJ2-1; D: NA; size: once; CDR3: CASSSGATLKNEQFF; DNA: TGCGCCAGCAGCTCTGGGGCTACCCTCAAGAATGAGCAGTTCTTC
length: 13; V: TRBV11-3; J: TRBJ2-7; D: NA; size: few; CDR3: CASSLEGGYEQYF; DNA: TGTGCCAGCAGCTTAGAAGGGGGCTACGAGCAGTACTTC
length: 15; V: TRBV5-1; J: TRBJ2-2; D: TRBD2; size: NA; CDR3: CASSLRGGPAPELFF; DNA: TGCGCCAGCAGCTTGCGGGGGGGGCCGGCCCCGGAGCTGTTTTTT
length: 16; V: TRBV5-1; J: TRBJ2-1; D: TRBD2; size: NA; CDR3: CASSALGLVSGGEQFF; DNA: TGCGCCAGCAGCGCCTTGGGACTAGTTTCGGGCGGGGAGCAGTTCTTC
length: 19; V: TRBV5-1; J: TRBJ2-5; D: TRBD2; size: NA; CDR3: CASSLTSGSIGGSAETQYF; DNA: TGCGCCAGCAGCTTGACTAGCGGGAGTATTGGTGGATCTGCAGAGACCCAGTACTTC
length: 16; V: TRBV28; J: TRBJ2-5; D: TRBD2; size: NA; CDR3: CASSAQRGGLQETQYF; DNA: TGTGCCAGCAGTGCTCAGCGGGGGGGGCTCCAAGAGACCCAGTACTTC
length: 17; V: TRBV7-9; J: TRBJ2-1; D: TRBD1; size: NA; CDR3: CASSSTAGQGSYNEQFF; DNA: TGTGCCAGCAGCTCGACGGCCGGACAGGGCTCCTACAATGAGCAGTTCTTC
length: 16; V: TRBV14; J: TRBJ1-4; D: NA; size: few; CDR3: CASSQEGTGRVEKLFF; DNA: TGTGCCAGCAGCCAAGAAGGGACCGGGAGAGTTGAAAAACTGTTTTTT
length: 15; V: TRBV9; J: TRBJ2-1; D: TRBD2; size: once; CDR3: CASSVGTSGSVEQFF; DNA: TGTGCCAGCAGCGTAGGGACTAGCGGGAGTGTTGAGCAGTTCTTC
length: 13; V: TRBV28; J: TRBJ2-1; D: TRBD2; size: NA; CDR3: CAGQRLAGGEQFF; DNA: TGTGCCGGCCAAAGGCTAGCGGGGGGTGAGCAGTTCTTC
length: 16; V: TRBV19; J: TRBJ1-3; D: TRBD1; size: NA; CDR3: CASSPTTGRFGNTIYF; DNA: TGTGCCAGTAGTCCAACGACAGGGAGGTTCGGAAACACCATATATTTT
length: 14; V: TRBV30; J: TRBJ1-3; D: NA; size: NA; CDR3: CAWSVRESGNTIYF; DNA: TGTGCCTGGAGTGTACGGGAATCTGGAAACACCATATATTTT
length: 17; V: TRBV5-6; J: TRBJ2-1; D: NA; size: NA; CDR3: CASSRRGADMPKDEQFF; DNA: TGTGCCAGCAGCCGACGGGGGGCGGACATGCCTAAGGATGAGCAGTTCTTC
length: 17; V: TRBV7-3; J: TRBJ2-2; D: TRBD2; size: few; CDR3: CASSELAGGPSAGELFF; DNA: TGTGCCAGCAGCGAACTAGCGGGAGGGCCATCCGCCGGGGAGCTGTTTTTT